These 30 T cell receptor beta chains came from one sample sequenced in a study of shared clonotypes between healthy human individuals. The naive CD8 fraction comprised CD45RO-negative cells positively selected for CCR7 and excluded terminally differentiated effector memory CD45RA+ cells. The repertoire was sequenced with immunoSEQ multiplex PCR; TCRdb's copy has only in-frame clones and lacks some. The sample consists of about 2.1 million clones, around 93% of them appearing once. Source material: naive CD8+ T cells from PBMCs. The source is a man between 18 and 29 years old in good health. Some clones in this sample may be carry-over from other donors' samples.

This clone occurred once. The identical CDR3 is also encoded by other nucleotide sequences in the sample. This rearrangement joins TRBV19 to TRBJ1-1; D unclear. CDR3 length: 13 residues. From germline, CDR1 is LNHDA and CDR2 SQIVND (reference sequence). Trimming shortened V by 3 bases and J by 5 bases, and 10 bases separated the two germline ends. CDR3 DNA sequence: TGTGCCAGTAGTATTGGGGTAGGGACTGAAGCTTTCTTT. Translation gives CASSIGVGTEAFF.

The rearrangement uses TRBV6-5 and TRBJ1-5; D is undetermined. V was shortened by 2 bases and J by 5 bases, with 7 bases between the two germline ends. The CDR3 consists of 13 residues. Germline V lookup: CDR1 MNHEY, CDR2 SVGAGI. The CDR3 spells CASSYIWDQPQHF. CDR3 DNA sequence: TGTGCCAGCAGTTACATTTGGGATCAGCCCCAGCATTTT.

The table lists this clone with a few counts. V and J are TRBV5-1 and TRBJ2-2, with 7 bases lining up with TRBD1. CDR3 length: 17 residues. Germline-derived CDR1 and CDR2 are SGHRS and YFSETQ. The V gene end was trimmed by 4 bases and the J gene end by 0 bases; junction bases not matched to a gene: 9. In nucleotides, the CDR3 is TGCGCCAGCAGCGGGATGCCGACAGGGACGAACACCGGGGAGCTGTTTTTT. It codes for CASSGMPTGTNTGELFF. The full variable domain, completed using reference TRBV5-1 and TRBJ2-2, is KAGVTQTPRYLIKTRGQQVTLSCSPISGHRSVSWYQQTPGQGLQFLFEYFSETQRNKGNFPGRFSGRQFSNSRSEMNVSTLELGDSALYLCASSGMPTGTNTGELFFGEGSRLTVL.

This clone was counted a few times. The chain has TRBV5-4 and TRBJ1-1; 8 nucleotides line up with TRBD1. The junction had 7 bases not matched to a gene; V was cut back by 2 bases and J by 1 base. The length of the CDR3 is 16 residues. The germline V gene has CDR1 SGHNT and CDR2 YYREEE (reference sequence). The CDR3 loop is CASSLDRGIQNTEAFF. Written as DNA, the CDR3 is TGTGCCAGCAGCTTAGACAGGGGAATACAGAACACTGAAGCTTTCTTT. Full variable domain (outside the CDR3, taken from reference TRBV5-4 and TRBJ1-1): ETGVTQSPTHLIKTRGQQVTLRCSSQSGHNTVSWYQQALGQGPQFIFQYYREEENGRGNFPPRFSGLQFPNYSSELNVNALELDDSALYLCASSLDRGIQNTEAFFGQGTRLTVV.

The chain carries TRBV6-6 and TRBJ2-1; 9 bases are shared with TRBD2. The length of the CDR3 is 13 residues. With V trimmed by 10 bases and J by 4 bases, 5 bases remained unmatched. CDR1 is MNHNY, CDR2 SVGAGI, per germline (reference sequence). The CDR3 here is CATSLAGYNEQFF. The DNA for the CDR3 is TGTGCCACCAGCCTAGCGGGATACAATGAGCAGTTCTTC.

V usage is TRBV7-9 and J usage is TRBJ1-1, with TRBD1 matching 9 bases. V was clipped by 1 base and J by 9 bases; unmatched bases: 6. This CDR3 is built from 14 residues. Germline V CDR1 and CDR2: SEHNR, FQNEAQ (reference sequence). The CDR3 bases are TGTGCCAGCAGCTTAGTAGGGACAGGGAACCAAGCTTTCTTT. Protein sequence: CASSLVGTGNQAFF.

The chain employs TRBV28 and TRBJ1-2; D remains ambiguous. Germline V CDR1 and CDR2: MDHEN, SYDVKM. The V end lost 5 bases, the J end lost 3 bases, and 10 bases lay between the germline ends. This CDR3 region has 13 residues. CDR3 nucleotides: TGTGCCAGCAGTGCCGGTGGGTACTATGGCTACACCTTC. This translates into CASSAGGYYGYTF.

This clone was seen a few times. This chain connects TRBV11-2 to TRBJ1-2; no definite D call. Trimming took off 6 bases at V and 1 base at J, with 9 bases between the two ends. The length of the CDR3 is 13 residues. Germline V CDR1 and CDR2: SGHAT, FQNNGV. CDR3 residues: CASSLWGNYGYTF. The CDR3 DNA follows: TGTGCCAGCAGTCTGTGGGGTAACTATGGCTACACCTTC. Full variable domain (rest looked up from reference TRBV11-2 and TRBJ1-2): EAGVAQSPRYKIIEKRQSVAFWCNPISGHATLYWYQQILGQGPKLLIQFQNNGVVDDSQLPKDRFSAERLKGVDSTLKIQPAKLEDSAVYLCASSLWGNYGYTFGSGTRLTVV.

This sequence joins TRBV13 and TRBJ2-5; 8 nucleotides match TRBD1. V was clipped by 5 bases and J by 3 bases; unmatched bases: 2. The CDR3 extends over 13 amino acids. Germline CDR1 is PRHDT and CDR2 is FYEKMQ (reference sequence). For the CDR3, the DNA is TGTGCCAGCAGCCTGGGACAGGAAGAGACCCAGTACTTC. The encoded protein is CASSLGQEETQYF.

In nucleotides, the CDR3 is TGTGCCAGCAGCCACACAGTTTCCGGGGAGCTGTTTTTT. This codes for CASSHTVSGELFF. The chain employs TRBV7-8 and TRBJ2-2; D remains ambiguous. CDR1 and CDR2 (germline): SGHVS, FQNEAQ. The CDR3 has 13 residues. V gave up 5 bases and J gave up 6 bases, with 10 bases separating them.

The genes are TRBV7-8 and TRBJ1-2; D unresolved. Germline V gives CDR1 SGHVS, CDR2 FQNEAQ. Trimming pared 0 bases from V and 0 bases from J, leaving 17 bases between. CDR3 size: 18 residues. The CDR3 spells CASSLARGREPSNYGYTF. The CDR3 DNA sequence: TGTGCCAGCAGCTTAGCGCGGGGAAGGGAACCCTCTAACTATGGCTACACCTTC.

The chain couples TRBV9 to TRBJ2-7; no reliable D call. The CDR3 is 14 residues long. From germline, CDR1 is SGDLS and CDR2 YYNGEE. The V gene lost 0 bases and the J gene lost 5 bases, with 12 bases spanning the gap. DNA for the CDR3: TGTGCCAGCAGCGTAGCCATCTCGAGTAACGAGCAGTACTTC. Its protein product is CASSVAISSNEQYF.

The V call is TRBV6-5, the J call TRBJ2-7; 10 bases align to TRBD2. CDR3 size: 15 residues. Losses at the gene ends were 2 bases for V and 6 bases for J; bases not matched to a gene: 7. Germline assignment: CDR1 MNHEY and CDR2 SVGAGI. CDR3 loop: CASSYGSSGRGEQYF. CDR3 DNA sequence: TGTGCCAGCAGTTACGGGTCTAGCGGGAGAGGCGAGCAGTACTTC.

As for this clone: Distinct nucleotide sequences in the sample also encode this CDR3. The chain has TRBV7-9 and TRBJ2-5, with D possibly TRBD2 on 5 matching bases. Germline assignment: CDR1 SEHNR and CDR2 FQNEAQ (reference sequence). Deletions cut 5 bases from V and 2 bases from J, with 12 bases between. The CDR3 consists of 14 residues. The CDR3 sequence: CASSPSGRQETQYF. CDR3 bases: TGTGCCAGCAGCCCGTCGGGAAGGCAAGAGACCCAGTACTTC.

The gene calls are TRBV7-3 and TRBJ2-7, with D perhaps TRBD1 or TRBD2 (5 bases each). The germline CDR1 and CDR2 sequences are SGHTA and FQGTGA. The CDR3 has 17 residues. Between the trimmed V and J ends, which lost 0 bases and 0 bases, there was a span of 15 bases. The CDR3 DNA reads TGTGCCAGCAGCTTAACCGGTGTGGGGACGGCCTCCTACGAGCAGTACTTC. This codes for CASSLTGVGTASYEQYF. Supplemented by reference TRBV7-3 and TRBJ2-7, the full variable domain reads GAGVSQTPSNKVTEKGKYVELRCDPISGHTALYWYRQSLGQGPEFLIYFQGTGAADDSGLPNDRFFAVRPEGSVSTLKIQRTERGDSAVYLCASSLTGVGTASYEQYFGPGTRLTVT.

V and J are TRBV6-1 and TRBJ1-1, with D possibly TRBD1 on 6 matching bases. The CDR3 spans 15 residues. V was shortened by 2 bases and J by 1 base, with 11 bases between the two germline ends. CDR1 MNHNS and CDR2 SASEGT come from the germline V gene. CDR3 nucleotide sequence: TGTGCCAGCAGTGAACCGGGACATGGGAACACTGAAGCTTTCTTT. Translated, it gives CASSEPGHGNTEAFF.

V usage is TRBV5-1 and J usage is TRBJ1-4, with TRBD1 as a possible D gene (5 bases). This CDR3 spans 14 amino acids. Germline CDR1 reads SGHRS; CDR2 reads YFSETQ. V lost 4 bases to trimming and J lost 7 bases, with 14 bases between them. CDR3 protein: CASSPRQGGEKLFF. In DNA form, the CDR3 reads TGCGCCAGCAGCCCCCGGCAGGGCGGTGAAAAACTGTTTTTT.

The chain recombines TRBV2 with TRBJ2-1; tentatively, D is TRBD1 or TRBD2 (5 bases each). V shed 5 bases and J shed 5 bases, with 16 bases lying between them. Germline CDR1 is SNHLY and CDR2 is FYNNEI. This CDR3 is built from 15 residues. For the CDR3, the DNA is TGTGCCAGCAGTTCTTTCACCGGGACCCACAATGAGCAGTTCTTC. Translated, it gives CASSSFTGTHNEQFF.

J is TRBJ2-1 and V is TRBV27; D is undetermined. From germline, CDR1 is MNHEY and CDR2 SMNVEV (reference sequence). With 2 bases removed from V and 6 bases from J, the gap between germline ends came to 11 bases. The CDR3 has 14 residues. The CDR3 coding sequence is TGTGCCAGCAGTTTAGGGTTCCCCCGCAATGAGCAGTTCTTC. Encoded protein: CASSLGFPRNEQFF.

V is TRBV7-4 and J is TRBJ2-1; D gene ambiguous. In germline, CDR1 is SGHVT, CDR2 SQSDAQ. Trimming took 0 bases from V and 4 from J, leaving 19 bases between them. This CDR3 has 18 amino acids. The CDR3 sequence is CASSLAVAGRKSYNEQFF. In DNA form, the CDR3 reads TGTGCCAGCAGCTTAGCGGTGGCTGGCAGGAAGTCTTACAATGAGCAGTTCTTC.

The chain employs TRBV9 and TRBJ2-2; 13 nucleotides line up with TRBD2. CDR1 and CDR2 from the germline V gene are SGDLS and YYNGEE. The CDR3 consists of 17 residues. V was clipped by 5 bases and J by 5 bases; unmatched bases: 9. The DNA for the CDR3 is TGTGCCAGCAGTGCACCGGGACTAGCGGGACCGACCGGGGAGCTGTTTTTT. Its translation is CASSAPGLAGPTGELFF.

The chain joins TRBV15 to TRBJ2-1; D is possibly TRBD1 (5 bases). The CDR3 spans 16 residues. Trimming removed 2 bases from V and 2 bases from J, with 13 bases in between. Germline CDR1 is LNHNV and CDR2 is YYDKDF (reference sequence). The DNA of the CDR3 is TGTGCCACCAGCAGATATGGGGCAGGTACCTACAATGAGCAGTTCTTC. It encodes CATSRYGAGTYNEQFF.

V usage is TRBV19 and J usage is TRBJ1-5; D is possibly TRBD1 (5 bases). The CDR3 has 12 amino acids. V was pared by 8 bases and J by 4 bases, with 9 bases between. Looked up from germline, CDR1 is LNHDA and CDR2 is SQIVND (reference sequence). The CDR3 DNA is TGTGCCAGTCGGCGGGGGAATCAGCCCCAGCATTTT. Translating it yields CASRRGNQPQHF.

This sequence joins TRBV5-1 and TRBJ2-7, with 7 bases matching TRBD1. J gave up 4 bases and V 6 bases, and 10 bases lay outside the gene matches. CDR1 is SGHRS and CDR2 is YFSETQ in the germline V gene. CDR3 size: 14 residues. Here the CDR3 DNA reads TGCGCCAGCACCTCGACAGGGAACGGTTACGAGCAGTACTTC. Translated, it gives CASTSTGNGYEQYF. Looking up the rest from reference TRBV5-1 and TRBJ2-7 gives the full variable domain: KAGVTQTPRYLIKTRGQQVTLSCSPISGHRSVSWYQQTPGQGLQFLFEYFSETQRNKGNFPGRFSGRQFSNSRSEMNVSTLELGDSALYLCASTSTGNGYEQYFGPGTRLTVT.

CDR3 protein: CASSVGGSQDTQYF. For the CDR3, the DNA is TGTGCCAGCAGCGTAGGCGGGAGTCAGGATACGCAGTATTTT. V and J are TRBV9 and TRBJ2-3; 7 bases line up with TRBD2. CDR1 and CDR2 from the germline V gene are SGDLS and YYNGEE. Germline trimming cut 0 bases from V and 6 bases from J; bases unmatched to any gene: 4. CDR3 length: 14 amino acids.

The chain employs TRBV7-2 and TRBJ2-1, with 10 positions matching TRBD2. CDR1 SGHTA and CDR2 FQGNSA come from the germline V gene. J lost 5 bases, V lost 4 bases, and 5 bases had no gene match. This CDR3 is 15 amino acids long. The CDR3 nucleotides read TGTGCCAGCAGCTCAAGGACTAGCGGTGACAATGAGCAGTTCTTC. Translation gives CASSSRTSGDNEQFF.

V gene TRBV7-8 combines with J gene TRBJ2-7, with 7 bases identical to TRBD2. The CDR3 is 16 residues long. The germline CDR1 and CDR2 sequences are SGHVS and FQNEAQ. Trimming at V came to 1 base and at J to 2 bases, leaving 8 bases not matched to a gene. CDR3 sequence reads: CASSLVYLAGAYEQYF. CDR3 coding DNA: TGTGCCAGCAGCTTAGTTTATTTGGCGGGGGCCTACGAGCAGTACTTC.

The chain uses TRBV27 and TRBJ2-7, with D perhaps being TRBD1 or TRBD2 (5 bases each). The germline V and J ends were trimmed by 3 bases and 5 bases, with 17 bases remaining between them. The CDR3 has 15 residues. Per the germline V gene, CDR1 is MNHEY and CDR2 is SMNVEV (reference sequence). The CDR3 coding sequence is TGTGCCAGCAGTTTGCTGGCAGGGAGAGAGGACGAGCAGTACTTC. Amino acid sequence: CASSLLAGREDEQYF.

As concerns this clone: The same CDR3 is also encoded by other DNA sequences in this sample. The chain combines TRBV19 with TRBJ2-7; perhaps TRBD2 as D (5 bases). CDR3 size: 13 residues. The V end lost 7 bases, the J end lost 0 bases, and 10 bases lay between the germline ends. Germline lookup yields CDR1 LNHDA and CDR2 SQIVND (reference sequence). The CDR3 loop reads CASTGGGSYEQYF. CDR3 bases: TGTGCCAGTACCGGCGGAGGCTCCTACGAGCAGTACTTC.

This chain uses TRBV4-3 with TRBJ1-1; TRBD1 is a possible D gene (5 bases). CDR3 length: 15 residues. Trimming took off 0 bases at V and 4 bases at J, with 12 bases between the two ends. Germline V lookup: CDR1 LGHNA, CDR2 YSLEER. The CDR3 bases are TGCGCCAGCAGCCAAGATACAGGTCAGGGCACTGAAGCTTTCTTT. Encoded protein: CASSQDTGQGTEAFF.